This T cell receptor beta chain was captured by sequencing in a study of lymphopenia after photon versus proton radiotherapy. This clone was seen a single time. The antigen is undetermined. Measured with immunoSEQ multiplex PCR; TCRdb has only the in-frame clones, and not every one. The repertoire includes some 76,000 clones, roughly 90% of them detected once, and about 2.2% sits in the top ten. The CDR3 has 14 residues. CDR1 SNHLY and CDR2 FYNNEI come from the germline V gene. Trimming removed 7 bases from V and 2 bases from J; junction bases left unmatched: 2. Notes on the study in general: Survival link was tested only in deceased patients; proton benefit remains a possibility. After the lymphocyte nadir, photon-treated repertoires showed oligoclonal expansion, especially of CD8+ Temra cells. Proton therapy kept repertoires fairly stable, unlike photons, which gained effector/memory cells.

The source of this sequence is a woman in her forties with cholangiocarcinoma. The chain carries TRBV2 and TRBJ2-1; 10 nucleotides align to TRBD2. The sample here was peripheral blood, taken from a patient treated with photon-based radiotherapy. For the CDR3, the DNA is TGTGCCAGCAAGCGGGAGGGTGCCTACAATGAGCAGTTCTTC. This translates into CASKREGAYNEQFF.